These T cell receptor beta chains were read from a single sample in a study of cytotoxic CD8 clonotypes in ibrutinib-treated CLL. Assay: immunoSEQ multiplex PCR; the TCRdb copy retains only in-frame clones and omits some. The sample records some 76,000 clones, approximately 82% being singletons. The sample in question was PBMCs, obtained after 24 months of ibrutinib treatment. Receptors were obtained from a human donor with chronic lymphocytic leukemia. Each CDR3 is given with its conserved first and last residue. A D gene is named only where the DNA matches it firmly. A row's size may be missing; if present it is once, few, many or a size class.

>TRBJ2-1|NA|TRBD2|TRBV7-2
CASSLATGLAGLRNEQFF
TGTGCCAGCAGCTTAGCGACGGGACTAGCGGGATTGCGCAATGAGCAGTTCTTC
>TRBJ2-2|NA|NA|TRBV10-3
CAISEEVGTTGELFF
TGTGCCATCAGTGAGGAAGTAGGTACGACCGGGGAGCTGTTTTTT
>TRBJ2-7|NA|NA|TRBV9
CASSVGPPHEQYF
TGTGCCAGCAGCGTAGGACCACCCCACGAGCAGTACTTC
>TRBJ2-2|few|NA|TRBV28
CASTQTIENTGELFF
TGTGCCAGCACCCAGACAATTGAGAACACCGGGGAGCTGTTTTTT
>TRBJ2-7|NA|NA|TRBV15
CATSRSLFYEQYF
TGTGCCACCAGCAGAAGCCTTTTCTACGAGCAGTACTTC
>TRBJ1-1|NA|TRBD1|TRBV18
CASSEGQGITEAFF
TGTGCCAGCTCAGAAGGACAGGGGATCACTGAAGCTTTCTTT
>TRBJ2-3|NA|TRBD2|TRBV28
CASSLFRTSGTDTQYF
TGTGCCAGCAGTTTATTCCGGACTAGCGGGACAGATACGCAGTATTTT
>TRBJ2-2|NA|NA|TRBV5-4
CASSPGTLNTGELFF
TGTGCCAGCAGCCCCGGGACACTAAACACCGGGGAGCTGTTTTTT
>TRBJ2-1|NA|TRBD1|TRBV5-6
CASIHQGQLLYNEQFF
TGTGCCAGCATCCATCAGGGACAGCTTCTCTACAATGAGCAGTTCTTC
>TRBJ2-7|NA|TRBD1|TRBV19
CASSPTGGSYEQYF
TGTGCCAGTAGCCCGACAGGGGGCTCCTACGAGCAGTACTTC
>TRBJ2-5|NA|TRBD1|TRBV18
CASSPGQQETQYF
TGTGCCAGCTCACCGGGACAGCAAGAGACCCAGTACTTC
>TRBJ1-2|once|NA|TRBV7-9
CASSLTDTYGYTF
TGTGCCAGCAGCTTAACGGACACCTATGGCTACACCTTC
>TRBJ1-1|NA|NA|TRBV5-4
CASSLTGTEAFF
TGTGCCAGCAGCTTGACGGGAACTGAAGCTTTCTTT
>TRBJ2-7|NA|TRBD1|TRBV11-1
CASSLYPGQLSYEQYF
TGTGCCAGCAGTCTCTATCCGGGACAGCTCTCCTACGAGCAGTACTTC
>TRBJ1-3|NA|NA|TRBV6-5
CASSYSQGSNTIYF
TGTGCCAGCAGTTACTCCCAGGGGTCAAACACCATATATTTT
>TRBJ2-1|NA|TRBD1|TRBV5-1
CASSLGGKISYNEQFF
TGCGCCAGCAGCTTAGGGGGCAAAATTTCCTACAATGAGCAGTTCTTC
>TRBJ2-3|NA|TRBD2|TRBV9
CASSVGASGRADTQYF
TGTGCCAGCAGCGTAGGGGCTAGCGGGAGGGCGGATACGCAGTATTTT
>TRBJ2-4|NA|NA|TRBV27
CASLGRGNIQYF
TGTGCCAGCCTCGGTCGCGGGAACATTCAGTACTTC
>TRBJ2-7|NA|TRBD2|TRBV5-5
CASSLAGRGYEQYF
TGTGCCAGCAGCTTGGCAGGGAGGGGCTACGAGCAGTACTTC
>TRBJ2-5|NA|NA|TRBV5-1
CASSLSASVETQYF
TGCGCCAGCAGCTTGTCGGCCTCGGTAGAGACCCAGTACTTC
>TRBJ2-5|once|TRBD2|TRBV19
CASSGRLAGQETQYF
TGTGCCAGTAGTGGTCGACTAGCGGGCCAAGAGACCCAGTACTTC
>TRBJ1-2|NA|NA|TRBV27
CATLRNTNYGYTF
TGTGCCACCCTTAGGAACACTAACTATGGCTACACCTTC
>TRBJ2-6|NA|TRBD1|TRBV10-3
CAISGTGGGSGANVLTF
TGTGCCATCAGTGGGACAGGGGGAGGGTCTGGGGCCAACGTCCTGACTTTC
>TRBJ2-7|NA|TRBD2|TRBV6-5
CASSSVDGGLAGEQYF
TGTGCCAGCAGTTCCGTGGACGGCGGACTAGCCGGCGAGCAGTACTTC
>TRBJ1-1|NA|NA|TRBV6-6
CASRIRKNTEAFF
TGTGCCAGCAGGATCAGGAAGAACACTGAAGCTTTCTTT
>TRBJ2-1|NA|NA|TRBV20-1
CSASPHGEQFF
TGCAGTGCTAGCCCTCACGGTGAGCAGTTCTTC
>TRBJ2-5|once|NA|TRBV6-6
CASSYSSGPEETQYF
TGTGCCAGCAGTTACTCTTCTGGTCCCGAAGAGACCCAGTACTTC
>TRBJ1-1|NA|NA|TRBV7-6
CASSLTGGGTEAFF
TGTGCCAGCAGCTTAACTGGGGGTGGGACTGAAGCTTTCTTT
>TRBJ1-1|NA|TRBD1|TRBV7-3
CASSPSGQGGTEAFF
TGTGCCAGCAGCCCCTCGGGACAGGGGGGCACTGAAGCTTTCTTT
>TRBJ2-7|NA|TRBD2|TRBV9
CASSVTGTSGDEQYF
TGTGCCAGCAGCGTTACTGGGACTAGCGGTGACGAGCAGTACTTC
>TRBJ2-7|NA|TRBD2|TRBV6-5
CASSHSGRGYEQYF
TGTGCCAGCAGTCATAGCGGGAGGGGCTACGAGCAGTACTTC
>TRBJ2-2|NA|TRBD2|TRBV2
CASSVTGGNTGELFF
TGTGCCAGCAGTGTAACGGGGGGGAACACCGGGGAGCTGTTTTTT
>TRBJ2-7|NA|NA|TRBV5-1
CASTRGGSYEQYF
TGCGCCAGCACCCGGGGCGGCTCCTACGAGCAGTACTTC
>TRBJ2-1|NA|TRBD2|TRBV28
CASSEIGLSSGRSNEQFF
TGTGCCAGCAGTGAAATCGGCCTCTCTAGCGGGAGGTCTAATGAGCAGTTCTTC
>TRBJ2-6|NA|NA|TRBV29-1
CSVDFQGSSGANVLTF
TGCAGCGTTGACTTTCAGGGGAGCTCTGGGGCCAACGTCCTGACTTTC
>TRBJ1-1|NA|NA|TRBV18
CASSPRSGNSMNTEAFF
TGTGCCAGCTCACCAAGGTCAGGGAATAGTATGAACACTGAAGCTTTCTTT
>TRBJ2-3|NA|TRBD2|TRBV9
CASSGQPQLAVVTDTQYF
TGTGCCAGCAGCGGCCAACCTCAACTAGCGGTGGTGACAGATACGCAGTATTTT
>TRBJ1-5|NA|TRBD1|TRBV28
CASKTGDQPQHF
TGTGCCAGCAAGACAGGGGATCAGCCCCAGCATTTT
>TRBJ1-5|NA|NA|TRBV28
CASSQGNQPQHF
TGTGCCAGCTCACAGGGCAATCAGCCCCAGCATTTT
>TRBJ1-1|NA|TRBD1|TRBV15
CATSGQENTEAFF
TGTGCCACCAGCGGACAGGAGAACACTGAAGCTTTCTTT
>TRBJ2-1|NA|NA|TRBV9
CASSVGPPHNEQFF
TGTGCCAGCAGCGTAGGGCCGCCCCACAATGAGCAGTTCTTC
>TRBJ2-7|NA|NA|TRBV27
CASSPLFLRVSSYEQYF
TGTGCCAGCAGTCCCCTCTTCTTGAGGGTAAGCTCCTACGAGCAGTACTTC
>TRBJ1-1|NA|NA|TRBV6-1
CASRISMGINTEAFF
TGTGCCAGCAGAATTTCGATGGGCATCAACACTGAAGCTTTCTTT
>TRBJ2-7|NA|TRBD2|TRBV4-2
CASSQEAGVLYEQYF
TGTGCCAGCAGCCAAGAGGCGGGAGTTCTCTACGAGCAGTACTTC
>TRBJ2-1|NA|TRBD1|TRBV14
CASSQWRGTGGGEQFF
TGTGCCAGCAGCCAATGGCGCGGGACAGGGGGCGGTGAGCAGTTCTTC
>TRBJ2-7|NA|NA|TRBV19
CASSTAIGRTYEQYF
TGTGCCAGTAGTACCGCAATCGGTAGGACCTACGAGCAGTACTTC
>TRBJ2-3|NA|TRBD2|TRBV11-2
CASSPRLAGSTDTQYF
TGTGCCAGCAGCCCCAGACTAGCGGGAAGCACAGATACGCAGTATTTT
>TRBJ2-5|NA|NA|TRBV9
CASGLGETQYF
TGTGCCAGCGGTCTCGGGGAGACCCAGTACTTC
>TRBJ2-3|NA|TRBD2|TRBV9
CASSASGNTQYF
TGTGCCAGCAGCGCTAGCGGGAACACGCAGTATTTT
>TRBJ2-1|NA|NA|TRBV6-1
CASGDLAYNEQFF
TGTGCCAGCGGGGACTTGGCCTACAATGAGCAGTTCTTC
>TRBJ2-7|NA|TRBD1|TRBV6-5
CASSPGTGVSYEQYF
TGTGCCAGCAGTCCTGGGACAGGGGTCTCCTACGAGCAGTACTTC
>TRBJ1-2|few|NA|TRBV4-2
CASSPPGAGQDYGYTF
TGTGCCAGCAGCCCGCCGGGGGCAGGGCAGGACTATGGCTACACCTTC